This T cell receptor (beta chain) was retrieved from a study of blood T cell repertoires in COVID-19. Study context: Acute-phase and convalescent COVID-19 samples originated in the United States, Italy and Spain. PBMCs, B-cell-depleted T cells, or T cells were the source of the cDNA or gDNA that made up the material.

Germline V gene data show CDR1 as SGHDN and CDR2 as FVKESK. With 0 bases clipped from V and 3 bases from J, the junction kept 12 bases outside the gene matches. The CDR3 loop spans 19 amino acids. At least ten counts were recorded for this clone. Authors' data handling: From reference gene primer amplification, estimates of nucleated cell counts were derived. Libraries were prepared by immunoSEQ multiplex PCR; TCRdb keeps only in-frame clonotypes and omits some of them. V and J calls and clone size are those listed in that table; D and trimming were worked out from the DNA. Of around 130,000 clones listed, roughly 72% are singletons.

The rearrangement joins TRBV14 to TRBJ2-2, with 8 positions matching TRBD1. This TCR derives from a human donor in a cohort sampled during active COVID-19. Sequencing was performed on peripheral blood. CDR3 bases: TGTGCCAGCAGCCAAGAGGGGCTCAGGACAGGGCGTCACACCGGGGAGCTGTTTTTT. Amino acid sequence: CASSQEGLRTGRHTGELFF.